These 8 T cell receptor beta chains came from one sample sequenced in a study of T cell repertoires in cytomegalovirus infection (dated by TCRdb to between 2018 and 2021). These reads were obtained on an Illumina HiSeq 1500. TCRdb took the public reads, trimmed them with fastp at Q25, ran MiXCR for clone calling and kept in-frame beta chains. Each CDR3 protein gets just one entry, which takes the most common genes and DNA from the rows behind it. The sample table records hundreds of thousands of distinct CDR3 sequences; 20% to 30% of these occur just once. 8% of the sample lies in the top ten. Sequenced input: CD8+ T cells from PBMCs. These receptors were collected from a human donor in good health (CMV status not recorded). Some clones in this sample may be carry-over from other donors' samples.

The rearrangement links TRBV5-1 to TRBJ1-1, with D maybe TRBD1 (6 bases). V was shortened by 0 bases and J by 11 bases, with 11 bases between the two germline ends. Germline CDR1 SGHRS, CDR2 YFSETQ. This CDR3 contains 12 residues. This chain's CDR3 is CASSLEQGLAFF. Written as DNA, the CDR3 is TGCGCCAGCAGCTTGGAACAGGGTCTGGCTTTCTTT.

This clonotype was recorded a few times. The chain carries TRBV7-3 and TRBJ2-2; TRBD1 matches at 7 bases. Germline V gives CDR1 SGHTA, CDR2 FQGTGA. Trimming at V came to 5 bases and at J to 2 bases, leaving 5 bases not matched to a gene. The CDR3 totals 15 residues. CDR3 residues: CASSPGDRNTGELFF. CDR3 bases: TGTGCCAGCAGCCCCGGGGACAGAAACACCGGGGAGCTGTTTTTT.

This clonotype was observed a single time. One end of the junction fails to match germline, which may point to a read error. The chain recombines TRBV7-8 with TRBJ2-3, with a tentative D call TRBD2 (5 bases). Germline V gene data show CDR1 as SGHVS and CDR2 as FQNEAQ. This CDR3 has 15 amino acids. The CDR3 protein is CVSSSGLSSTDTQYF. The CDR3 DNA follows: TGTGTCAGCAGCTCAGGACTGTCCAGCACAGATACGCAGTATTTT.

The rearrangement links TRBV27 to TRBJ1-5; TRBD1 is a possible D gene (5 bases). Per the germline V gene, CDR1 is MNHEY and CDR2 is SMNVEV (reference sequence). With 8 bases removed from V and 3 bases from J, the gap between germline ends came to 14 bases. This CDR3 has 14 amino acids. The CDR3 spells CASSGTANNQPQHF. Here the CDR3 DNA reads TGTGCCAGCTCCGGGACGGCCAACAATCAGCCCCAGCATTTT.

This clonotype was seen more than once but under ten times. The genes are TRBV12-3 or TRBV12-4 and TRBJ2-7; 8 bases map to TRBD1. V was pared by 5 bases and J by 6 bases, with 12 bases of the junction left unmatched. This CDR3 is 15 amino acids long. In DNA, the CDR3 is TGTGCCAGCAGTAAAACCGGGACAGGTGAATTCGAGCAGTACTTC. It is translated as CASSKTGTGEFEQYF.

The CDR3 loop reads CASSVGDQYNEQFF. The CDR3 coding sequence is TGTGCCAGCAGCGTTGGGGACCAATACAATGAGCAGTTCTTC. The chain has TRBV7-9 and TRBJ2-1; tentatively, D is TRBD1 or TRBD2 (5 bases each). V was clipped by 5 bases and J by 4 bases, with 12 bases between them. From germline, CDR1 is SEHNR and CDR2 FQNEAQ (reference sequence). This CDR3 comprises 14 residues. The entire variable domain, with the rest obtained from reference TRBV7-9 and TRBJ2-1, is as follows: DTGVSQNPRHKITKRGQNVTFRCDPISEHNRLYWYRQTLGQGPEFLTYFQNEAQLEKSRLLSDRFSAERPKGSFSTLEIQRTEQGDSAMYLCASSVGDQYNEQFFGPGTRLTVL.

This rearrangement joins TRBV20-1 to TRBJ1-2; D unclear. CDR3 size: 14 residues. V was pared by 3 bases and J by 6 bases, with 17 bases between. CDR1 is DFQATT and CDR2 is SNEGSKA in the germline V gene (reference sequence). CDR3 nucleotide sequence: TGCAGTGCTAGCGACACGACGGACTTTGATGGCTACACCTTC. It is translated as CSASDTTDFDGYTF.

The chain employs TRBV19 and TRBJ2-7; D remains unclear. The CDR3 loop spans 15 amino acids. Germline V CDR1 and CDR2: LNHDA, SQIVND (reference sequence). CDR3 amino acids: CTSSPGTGWKGEQYV. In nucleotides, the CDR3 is TGTACCAGTAGTCCAGGTACGGGTTGGAAAGGCGAGCAGTACGTC.